Presented here are 17 T cell receptor beta chains from one specimen sequenced in a study of spatial heterogeneity in lung cancer. Study results and caveats: Expanded intratumoral alpha and beta TCR counts tracked tumor mutation counts.

The sample's time point: sample taken at primary tumor resection. Antigens of these TCRs are unknown. TCRdb passed the 5' RACE reads through MiXCR, listing each CDR3 protein once. The sample shows 3,000 to 3,500 distinct CDR3 sequences, about 16% of them seen only once. The sample consisted of lung tumor tissue, taken at surgery. These receptors all come from a male donor with early-stage non-small cell lung cancer.

This clonotype has only one observation. The gene calls are TRBV4-3 and TRBJ2-2; D remains ambiguous. V was shortened by 4 bases and J by 1 base, with 10 bases between the two germline ends. This CDR3 has 15 residues. Germline assignment: CDR1 LGHNA and CDR2 YSLEER. DNA for the CDR3: TGCGCCAGCAGCCCCCAGGCAGTGAACACCGGGGAGCTGTTTTTT. Translation: CASSPQAVNTGELFF.

J is TRBJ2-1 and V is TRBV7-8; D unresolved. In germline, CDR1 is SGHVS, CDR2 FQNEAQ. There are 13 residues in the CDR3. V was shortened by 1 base and J by 5 bases, with 6 bases between the two germline ends. CDR3 nucleotides: TGTGCCAGCAGCTTAGGCCGGAACAATGAGCAGTTCTTC. Translated: CASSLGRNNEQFF. The whole variable domain, remainder taken from reference TRBV7-8 and TRBJ2-1, is GAGVSQSPRYKVAKRGQDVALRCDPISGHVSLFWYQQALGQGPEFLTYFQNEAQLDKSGLPSDRFFAERPEGSVSTLKIQRTQQEDSAVYLCASSLGRNNEQFFGPGTRLTVL.

Within the sample, this clonotype is medium-sized. The chain uses TRBV6-5 and TRBJ2-7; 7 bases agree with TRBD1. CDR3 size: 14 residues. Germline V lookup: CDR1 MNHEY, CDR2 SVGAGI. Losses at the gene ends were 6 bases for V and 7 bases for J; bases not matched to a gene: 12. CDR3 DNA sequence: TGTGCCAGCAGCACCGGGACAGCGTCTCGGGAGCAGTACTTC. Translated: CASSTGTASREQYF.

This clonotype is medium-sized by share. The rearrangement links TRBV20-1 to TRBJ2-3; unclear D gene. The CDR3 length is 13 residues. The germline V gene encodes CDR1 DFQATT and CDR2 SNEGSKA (reference sequence). The germline V and J ends were trimmed by 6 bases and 5 bases, with 15 bases remaining between them. CDR3 residues: CSASLTTGDTQYF. The CDR3 DNA reads as TGCAGTGCCAGCCTCACAACGGGAGATACGCAGTATTTT.

This clonotype was counted only a few times. The V and J genes are TRBV10-3 and TRBJ1-2; tentatively, D is TRBD1 (6 bases). Germline V gene sequence: CDR1 ENHRY, CDR2 SYGVKD. The CDR3 sequence is 12 residues long. Between the trimmed V and J ends, which lost 0 bases and 8 bases, there was a span of 7 bases. The CDR3 DNA reads as TGTGCCATCAGTGAGTCCAGGGGCGGCTACACCTTC. Translated, it gives CAISESRGGYTF.

The rearrangement uses TRBV4-3 and TRBJ1-2; unclear D gene. V was clipped by 4 bases and J by 0 bases, with 15 bases between them. The CDR3 runs 16 residues. The germline V gene encodes CDR1 LGHNA and CDR2 YSLEER. The CDR3 is CASSPLASTPNYGYTF. In nucleotides, the CDR3 is TGCGCCAGCAGCCCTTTAGCGTCCACCCCTAACTATGGCTACACCTTC.

This clonotype rates as medium-sized. The V and J genes are TRBV29-1 and TRBJ1-2; a possible D gene is TRBD1 (5 bases). The V gene's germline CDR1 is SQVTM and CDR2 ANQGSEA. V dropped 4 bases and J dropped 8 bases, with 8 bases sitting between them. CDR3 length equals 10 residues. The CDR3 region has the DNA TGCAGCGTTGCGGGGGAAGGCTACACCTTC. This encodes CSVAGEGYTF.

This clonotype was seen repeatedly, ten times or more. V usage is TRBV5-4 and J usage is TRBJ2-2; tentatively, D is TRBD1 (6 bases). Germline CDR1 SGHNT, CDR2 YYREEE (reference sequence). This CDR3 has 14 residues. V lost 4 bases and J lost 3, with 10 bases in between. CDR3 in amino acids: CASSQGQDTGELFF. The CDR3 DNA sequence: TGTGCCAGCAGCCAGGGACAAGACACCGGGGAGCTGTTTTTT.

By sample share, this clonotype is large. V usage is TRBV19 and J usage is TRBJ2-5; 7 positions match TRBD1. CDR3 length: 14 residues. CDR1 is LNHDA and CDR2 is SQIVND in the germline V gene (reference sequence). V lost 5 bases and J lost 1; bases outside the gene matches: 4. Here the CDR3 reads CASSARQGQETQYF. Here the CDR3 DNA reads TGTGCCAGTAGTGCCAGACAGGGCCAAGAGACCCAGTACTTC.

This clonotype qualifies as medium-sized. This chain uses TRBV20-1 with TRBJ2-1, with 7 bases matching TRBD2. Germline-derived CDR1 and CDR2 are DFQATT and SNEGSKA (reference sequence). This CDR3 has 15 residues. Trimming at V came to 4 bases and at J to 4 bases, leaving 10 bases not matched to a gene. The CDR3 coding sequence is TGCAGTGCTAACCCGACTAGCCGGGCTTACAATGAGCAGTTCTTC. It translates to CSANPTSRAYNEQFF.

This clonotype is medium-sized (0.01 to 0.1%) by share. V and J are TRBV6-4 and TRBJ2-3, with D perhaps TRBD2 (6 bases). The CDR3 runs 13 residues. Trimming removed 4 bases from V and 2 bases from J, with 7 bases in between. Germline values: CDR1 MRHNA, CDR2 SNTAGT. The CDR3 loop is CASSASDTDTQYF. The CDR3 DNA reads TGTGCCAGCAGTGCTAGCGACACAGATACGCAGTATTTT.

This clonotype was detected ten times or more. With a much larger clone just one base away, this may be a read error. The chain joins TRBV4-3 to TRBJ2-7; no reliable D call. This CDR3 is built from 14 residues. The germline V gene encodes CDR1 LGHNA and CDR2 YSLEER. The CDR3 is CASSQEYNSYERYF. The CDR3 bases are TGCGCCAGCAGCCAAGAATACAACTCCTACGAGCGGTACTTC.

CDR3 sequence: CASSQPGLGDFEQYF. CDR3 coding DNA: TGTGCCAGCTCACAACCGGGACTAGGGGACTTCGAGCAGTACTTC. The rearrangement links TRBV18 to TRBJ2-7; 8 bases line up with TRBD2. Trimming took 4 bases from V and 6 from J; bases not matched to a gene: 11. This CDR3 comprises 15 residues. Looked up from germline, CDR1 is KGHSH and CDR2 is LQKENI.

This clonotype rates as medium-sized. V usage is TRBV9 and J usage is TRBJ2-2; D might be TRBD2 (6 bases). This CDR3 has 15 residues. With 4 bases removed from V and 0 bases from J, the gap between germline ends came to 10 bases. CDR1 SGDLS and CDR2 YYNGEE come from the germline V gene. CDR3 in amino acids: CASSPAGSNTGELFF. The DNA of the CDR3 is TGTGCCAGCAGCCCGGCGGGGTCGAACACCGGGGAGCTGTTTTTT.

In its sample, this clonotype is medium-sized. The chain carries TRBV7-2 and TRBJ2-7; 8 bases line up with TRBD2. The length of the CDR3 is 12 residues. The J segment lost 6 bases and the V segment lost 5 bases, leaving 3 bases of the junction unmatched. CDR1 is SGHTA, CDR2 FQGNSA, per germline. CDR3 sequence reads: CASSVSGVEQYF. The CDR3 coding sequence is TGTGCCAGCAGCGTTAGCGGGGTCGAGCAGTACTTC.

The chain uses TRBV2 and TRBJ2-1; D unclear. Germline loops: CDR1 SNHLY, CDR2 FYNNEI. This CDR3 contains 14 residues. V was clipped by 5 bases and J by 7 bases, with 15 bases between them. CDR3 region: CASSQRPSGNEQFF. CDR3 bases: TGTGCCAGCAGTCAACGACCCTCTGGGAATGAGCAGTTCTTC. Complete variable domain (other parts from reference TRBV2 and TRBJ2-1): EPEVTQTPSHQVTQMGQEVILRCVPISNHLYFYWYRQILGQKVEFLVSFYNNEISEKSEIFDDQFSVERPDGSNFTLKIRSTKLEDSAMYFCASSQRPSGNEQFFGPGTRLTVL.

Sample share makes this clonotype medium-sized. The rearrangement links TRBV11-2 to TRBJ2-4; TRBD2 is a possible D gene (6 bases). V lost 5 bases and J 2 bases, leaving 16 bases between the germline ends. CDR3 size: 16 residues. CDR1 SGHAT and CDR2 FQNNGV come from the germline V gene. This CDR3 reads CASSRFGSLTKNIQYF. The CDR3 coding sequence is TGTGCCAGCAGCCGTTTCGGGAGTCTTACCAAAAACATTCAGTACTTC.